The 11 T cell receptor beta chains below were found in one sample sequenced in a study of blood T cell repertoires in COVID-19. Profiled with immunoSEQ multiplex PCR; TCRdb holds only in-frame clones, not every one. The repertoire has 430,000 or so clones, approximately 87% of them found once; the top ten carry approximately 1.8%. The sample consisted of PBMCs or T cells enriched from blood (not recorded which). Receptor source: a woman between 35 and 50 years old who had recovered from COVID-19.

The rearrangement joins TRBV7-2 to TRBJ1-5; 7 bases match TRBD1. Germline CDR1 is SGHTA and CDR2 is FQGNSA. The CDR3 is made up of 16 amino acids. J lost 9 bases, V lost 2 bases, and 13 bases had no gene match. The DNA for the CDR3 is TGTGCCAGCAGCTTAAGGCCCCAGGGGGACTTGGGGCCCCAGCATTTT. This codes for CASSLRPQGDLGPQHF.

The gene calls are TRBV11-3 and TRBJ1-2; TRBD1 agrees at 8 bases. The germline V gene encodes CDR1 SGHNT and CDR2 YENEEA. The CDR3 spans 14 residues. The ends lost 5 bases at V and 4 bases at J; junction bases unmatched: 6. CDR3 region: CASSQQGGLYGYTF. The CDR3 nucleotides read TGTGCCAGCAGCCAACAGGGGGGGCTCTATGGCTACACCTTC.

The V call is TRBV7-6, the J call TRBJ2-2; 7 bases are a match to TRBD1. Trimming took 5 bases from V and 1 from J; bases not matched to a gene: 4. The CDR3 consists of 15 residues. CDR1 and CDR2 (germline): SGHVS, FNYEAQ. CDR3 amino acids: CASSRQGQNTGELFF. For the CDR3, the DNA is TGTGCCAGCAGCCGACAGGGTCAGAACACCGGGGAGCTGTTTTTT.

This clone was counted between two and nine times. J is TRBJ1-2 and V is TRBV11-3; 7 positions agree with TRBD1. Germline CDR1 SGHNT, CDR2 YENEEA. CDR3 length: 13 residues. The V and J ends lost 5 bases and 3 bases, in that order; junction bases with no gene match: 3. The CDR3 DNA is TGTGCCAGCAGCCCCGACAGGGACTATGGCTACACCTTC. It encodes CASSPDRDYGYTF. Full variable domain (outside the CDR3, taken from reference TRBV11-3 and TRBJ1-2): EAGVVQSPRYKIIEKKQPVAFWCNPISGHNTLYWYLQNLGQGPELLIRYENEEAVDDSQLPKDRFSAERLKGVDSTLKIQPAELGDSAVYLCASSPDRDYGYTFGSGTRLTVV.

V is TRBV5-6 and J is TRBJ1-6; possible D gene TRBD1, 6 bases. The CDR3 consists of 17 residues. Between the trimmed V and J ends, which lost 4 bases and 0 bases, there was a span of 14 bases. Germline lookup yields CDR1 SGHDT and CDR2 YYEEEE. The CDR3 region has the DNA TGTGCCAGCAGCCTACGGACAGCCAGCTCCTATAATTCACCCCTCCACTTT. It yields the protein CASSLRTASSYNSPLHF.

This clone has just a few counts. The chain recombines TRBV5-1 with TRBJ1-1; TRBD1 matches 7 bases. The V gene's germline CDR1 is SGHRS and CDR2 YFSETQ. The CDR3 runs to 14 residues. The V gene end was trimmed by 0 bases and the J gene end by 8 bases; junction bases not matched to a gene: 7. CDR3 coding DNA: TGCGCCAGCAGCTTGGGAGGCCGGGACAGCGAAGCTTTCTTT. It translates to CASSLGGRDSEAFF.

The V gene is TRBV24-1, the J gene TRBJ1-1, with D uncertain. The CDR3 sequence is 14 residues long. With 3 bases removed from V and 1 base from J, the gap between germline ends came to 8 bases. Germline V CDR1 and CDR2: KGHDR, SFDVKD. The CDR3 sequence: CATSDTRENTEAFF. As DNA, the CDR3 is TGTGCCACCAGTGATACCCGGGAGAACACTGAAGCTTTCTTT.

The chain combines TRBV5-6 with TRBJ2-1, with 10 bases aligning to TRBD1. The CDR3 consists of 14 residues. The germline gives CDR1 SGHDT, CDR2 YYEEEE. With 7 bases clipped from V and 4 bases from J, the junction kept 5 bases outside the gene matches. The CDR3 region has the DNA TGTGCCAGCGACCGGGACAGGGGATACAATGAGCAGTTCTTC. It codes for CASDRDRGYNEQFF. Using reference TRBV5-6 and TRBJ2-1 for the parts outside the CDR3, the full variable domain is DAGVTQSPTHLIKTRGQQVTLRCSPKSGHDTVSWYQQALGQGPQFIFQYYEEEERQRGNFPDRFSGHQFPNYSSELNVNALLLGDSALYLCASDRDRGYNEQFFGPGTRLTVL.

The chain couples TRBV19 to TRBJ1-4, with D tentatively TRBD1 (6 bases). CDR1 and CDR2 (germline): LNHDA, SQIVND (reference sequence). The CDR3 loop spans 14 amino acids. Trimming took 3 bases from V and 10 from J, leaving 15 bases between them. CDR3 DNA: TGTGCCAGTAGTATCACTAAGGACAGCCGAAAACTGTTTTTT. This encodes CASSITKDSRKLFF.

The V call is TRBV2, the J call TRBJ2-1, with 12 bases matching TRBD2. Germline lookup yields CDR1 SNHLY and CDR2 FYNNEI. Trimming took 7 bases from V and 7 from J; bases not matched to a gene: 11. This CDR3 has 16 amino acids. DNA of the CDR3: TGTGCCAGCACTCCCGATGGACTAGCGGGGAGGAATGAGCAGTTCTTC. Its translation: CASTPDGLAGRNEQFF.

The CDR3 loop is CAISETSHRGRETQYF. The CDR3 bases are TGTGCCATCAGTGAGACAAGTCACAGGGGGAGGGAGACCCAGTACTTC. V gene TRBV10-3 combines with J gene TRBJ2-5, with 8 bases aligning to TRBD1. The CDR3 is 16 amino acids. J lost 5 bases, V lost 2 bases, and 10 bases had no gene match. Looked up from germline, CDR1 is ENHRY and CDR2 is SYGVKD.